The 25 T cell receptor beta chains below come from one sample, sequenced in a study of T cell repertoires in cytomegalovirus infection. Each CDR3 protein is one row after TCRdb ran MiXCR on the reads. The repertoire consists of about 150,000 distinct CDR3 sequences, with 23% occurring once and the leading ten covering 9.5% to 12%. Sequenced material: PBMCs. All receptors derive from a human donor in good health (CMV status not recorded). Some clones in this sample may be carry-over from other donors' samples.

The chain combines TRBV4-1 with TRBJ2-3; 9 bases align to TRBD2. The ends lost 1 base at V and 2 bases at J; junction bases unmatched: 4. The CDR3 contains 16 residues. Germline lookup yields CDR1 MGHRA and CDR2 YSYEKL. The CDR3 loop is CASSQGLAADTDTQYF. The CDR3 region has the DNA TGCGCCAGCAGCCAAGGACTAGCGGCGGACACAGATACGCAGTATTTT.

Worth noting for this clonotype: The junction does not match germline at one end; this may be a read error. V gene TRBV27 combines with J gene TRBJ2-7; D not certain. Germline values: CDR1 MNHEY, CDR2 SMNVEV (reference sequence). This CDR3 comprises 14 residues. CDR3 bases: TGTGCCAACAGTACAAAACGGAGCTCCTACGAGCAGTACTTC. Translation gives CANSTKRSSYEQYF.

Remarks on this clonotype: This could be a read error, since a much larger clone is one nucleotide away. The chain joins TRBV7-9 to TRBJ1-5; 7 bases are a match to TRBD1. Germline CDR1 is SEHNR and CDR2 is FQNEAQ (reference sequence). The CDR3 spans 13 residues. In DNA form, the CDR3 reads TGTACCAGCAGTTCAGGGGGTTATTGGCCCCAGCATTTT. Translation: CTSSSGGYWPQHF.

The CDR3 DNA reads as TGTGCCAGCAGTTCGGACAAAAACATTCAGTACTTC. Protein sequence: CASSSDKNIQYF. V and J are TRBV7-6 and TRBJ2-4, with D hard to call. Per the germline V gene, CDR1 is SGHVS and CDR2 is FNYEAQ. V lost 6 bases and J 3 bases, leaving 6 bases between the germline ends. The CDR3 covers 12 residues.

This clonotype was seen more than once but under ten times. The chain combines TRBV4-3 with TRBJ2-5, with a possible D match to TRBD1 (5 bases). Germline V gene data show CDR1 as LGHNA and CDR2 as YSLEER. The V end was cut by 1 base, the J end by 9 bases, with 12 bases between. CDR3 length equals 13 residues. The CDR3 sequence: CASSQGAWTSQYF. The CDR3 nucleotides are TGCGCCAGCAGCCAAGGGGCTTGGACATCCCAGTACTTC.

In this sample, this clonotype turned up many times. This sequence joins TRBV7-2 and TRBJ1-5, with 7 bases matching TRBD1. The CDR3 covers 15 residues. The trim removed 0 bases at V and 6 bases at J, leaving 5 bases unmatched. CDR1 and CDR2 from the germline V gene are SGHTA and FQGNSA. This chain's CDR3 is CASSLARGGGQPQHF. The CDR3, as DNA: TGTGCCAGCAGCTTAGCGCGAGGGGGCGGTCAGCCCCAGCATTTT.

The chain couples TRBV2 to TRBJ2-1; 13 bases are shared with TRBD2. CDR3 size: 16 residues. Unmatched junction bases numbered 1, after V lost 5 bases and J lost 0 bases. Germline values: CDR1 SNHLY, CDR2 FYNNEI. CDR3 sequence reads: CASSRTSGSSYNEQFF. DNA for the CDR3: TGTGCCAGCAGTAGGACTAGCGGGAGCTCCTACAATGAGCAGTTCTTC.

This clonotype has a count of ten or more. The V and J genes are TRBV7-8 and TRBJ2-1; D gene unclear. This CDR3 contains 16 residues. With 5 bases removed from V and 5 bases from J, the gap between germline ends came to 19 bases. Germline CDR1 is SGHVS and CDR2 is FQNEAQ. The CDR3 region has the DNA TGTGCCAGCAGCCTGGCTTTGATAGGTACACACAATGAGCAGTTCTTC. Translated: CASSLALIGTHNEQFF.

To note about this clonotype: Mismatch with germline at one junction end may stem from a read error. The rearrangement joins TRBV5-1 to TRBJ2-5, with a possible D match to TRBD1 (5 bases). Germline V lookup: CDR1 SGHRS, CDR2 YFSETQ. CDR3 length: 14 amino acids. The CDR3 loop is CASSLAEGEETRYF. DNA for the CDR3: TGCGCCAGCAGCTTGGCCGAAGGGGAAGAGACCCGGTACTTC.

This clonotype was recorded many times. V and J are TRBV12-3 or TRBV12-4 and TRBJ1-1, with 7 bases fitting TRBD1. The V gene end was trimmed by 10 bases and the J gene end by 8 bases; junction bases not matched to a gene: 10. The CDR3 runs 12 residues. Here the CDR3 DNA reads TGTGCCACCCAGAACAGGGGCTTCGAAGCTTTCTTT. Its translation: CATQNRGFEAFF.

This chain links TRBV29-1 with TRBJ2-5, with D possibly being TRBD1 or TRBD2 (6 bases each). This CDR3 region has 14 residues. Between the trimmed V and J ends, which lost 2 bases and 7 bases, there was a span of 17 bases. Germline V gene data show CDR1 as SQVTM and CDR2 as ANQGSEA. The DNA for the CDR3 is TGCAGCGTTGAACCTCGGACAGCCGGGGGGACCCAGTACTTC. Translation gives CSVEPRTAGGTQYF.

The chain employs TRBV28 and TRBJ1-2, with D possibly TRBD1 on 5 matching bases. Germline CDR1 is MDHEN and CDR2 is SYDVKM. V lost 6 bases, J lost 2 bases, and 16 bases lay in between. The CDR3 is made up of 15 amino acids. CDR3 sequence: CASRPRPNRNYGYTF. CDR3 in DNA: TGTGCCAGCAGACCCCGGCCGAACAGGAACTATGGCTACACCTTC.

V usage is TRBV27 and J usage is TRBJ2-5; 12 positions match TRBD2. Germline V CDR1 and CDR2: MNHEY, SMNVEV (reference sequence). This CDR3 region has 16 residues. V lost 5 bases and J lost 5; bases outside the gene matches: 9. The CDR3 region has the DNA TGTGCCAGCAGTGCCCGACTAGCGGGGGATGTGGAGACCCAGTACTTC. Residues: CASSARLAGDVETQYF.

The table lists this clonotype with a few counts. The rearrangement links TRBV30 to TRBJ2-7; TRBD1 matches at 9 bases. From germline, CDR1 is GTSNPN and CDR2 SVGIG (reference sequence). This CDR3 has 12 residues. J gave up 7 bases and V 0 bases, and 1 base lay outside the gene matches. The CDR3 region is CAWSVGTGEQYF. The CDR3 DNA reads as TGTGCCTGGAGTGTAGGGACAGGGGAGCAGTACTTC. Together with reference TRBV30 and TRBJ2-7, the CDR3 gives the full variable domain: SQTIHQWPATLVQPVGSPLSLECTVEGTSNPNLYWYRQAAGRGLQLLFYSVGIGQISSEVPQNLSASRPQDRQFILSSKKLLLSDSGFYLCAWSVGTGEQYFGPGTRLTVT.

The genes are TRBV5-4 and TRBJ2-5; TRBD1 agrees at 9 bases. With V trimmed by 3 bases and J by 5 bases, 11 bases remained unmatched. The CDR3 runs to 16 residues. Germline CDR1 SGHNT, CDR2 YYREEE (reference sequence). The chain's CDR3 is CASSWPTGTGRETQYF. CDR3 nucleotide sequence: TGTGCCAGCAGCTGGCCGACCGGGACAGGGCGGGAGACCCAGTACTTC.

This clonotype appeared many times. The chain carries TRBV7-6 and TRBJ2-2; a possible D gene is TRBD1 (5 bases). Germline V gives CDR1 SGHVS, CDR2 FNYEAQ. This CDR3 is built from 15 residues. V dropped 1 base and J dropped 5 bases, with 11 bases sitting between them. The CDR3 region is CASSLVQAETGELFF. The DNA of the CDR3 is TGTGCCAGCAGCTTAGTACAGGCCGAAACCGGGGAGCTGTTTTTT.

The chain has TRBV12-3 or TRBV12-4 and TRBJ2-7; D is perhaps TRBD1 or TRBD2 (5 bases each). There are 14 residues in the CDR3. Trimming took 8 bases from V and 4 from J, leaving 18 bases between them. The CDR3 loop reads CASGSNRKGYEQYF. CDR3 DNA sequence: TGTGCCAGCGGGAGTAATCGGAAGGGGTACGAGCAGTACTTC.

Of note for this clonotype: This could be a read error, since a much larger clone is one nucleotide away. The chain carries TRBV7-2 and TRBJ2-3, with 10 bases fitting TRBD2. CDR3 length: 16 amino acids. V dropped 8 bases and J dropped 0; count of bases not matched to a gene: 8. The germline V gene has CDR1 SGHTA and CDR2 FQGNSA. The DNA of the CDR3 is TGTGCCAGCGGCGAAACTAGCGGGGCGAGCACAGATACGCAGTATTTT. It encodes CASGETSGASTDTQYF.

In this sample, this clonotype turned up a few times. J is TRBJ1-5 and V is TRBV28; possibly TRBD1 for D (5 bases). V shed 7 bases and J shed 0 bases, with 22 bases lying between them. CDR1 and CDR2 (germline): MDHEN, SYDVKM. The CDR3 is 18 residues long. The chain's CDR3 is CASTAADGAGYSNQPQHF. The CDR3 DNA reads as TGTGCCAGCACCGCGGCGGATGGGGCGGGATATAGCAATCAGCCCCAGCATTTT.

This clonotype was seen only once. The CDR3 here is CASTSGGLYEQYF. DNA of the CDR3: TGTGCCAGCACTTCAGGGGGCCTATACGAGCAGTACTTC. The chain carries TRBV6-2 or TRBV6-3 and TRBJ2-7, with TRBD1 identical over 8 bases. After removal of 7 bases from V and 4 bases from J, the junction contained 6 bases not matched to a gene. This CDR3 has 13 residues. Germline values: CDR1 MNHEY, CDR2 SVGEGT.

This chain's CDR3 is CASGAERNYGYTF. DNA for the CDR3: TGTGCCAGCGGGGCAGAGCGTAACTATGGCTACACCTTC. The chain combines TRBV11-2 with TRBJ1-2; D might be TRBD1 (5 bases). This CDR3 has 13 amino acids. Deletions cut 8 bases from V and 1 base from J, with 11 bases between. CDR1 is SGHAT, CDR2 FQNNGV, per germline.

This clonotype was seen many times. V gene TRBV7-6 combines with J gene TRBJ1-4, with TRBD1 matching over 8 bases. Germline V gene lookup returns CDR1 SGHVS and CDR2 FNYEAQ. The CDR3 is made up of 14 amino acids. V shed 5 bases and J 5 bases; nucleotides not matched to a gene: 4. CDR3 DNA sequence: TGTGCCAGCAGCCAAGGGACAGGCAATGAAAAACTGTTTTTT. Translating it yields CASSQGTGNEKLFF.

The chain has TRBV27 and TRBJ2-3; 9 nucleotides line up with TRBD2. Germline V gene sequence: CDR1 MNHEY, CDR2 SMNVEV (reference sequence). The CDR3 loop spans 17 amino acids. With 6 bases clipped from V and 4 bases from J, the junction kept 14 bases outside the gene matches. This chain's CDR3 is CASRWGLGGGVPDTQYF. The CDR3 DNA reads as TGTGCCAGCAGGTGGGGCCTCGGCGGGGGGGTACCAGATACGCAGTATTTT.

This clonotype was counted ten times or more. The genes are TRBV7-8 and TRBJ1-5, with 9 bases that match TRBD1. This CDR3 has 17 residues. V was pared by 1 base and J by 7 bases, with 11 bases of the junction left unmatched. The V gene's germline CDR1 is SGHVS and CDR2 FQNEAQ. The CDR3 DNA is TGTGCCAGCAGCTTAGTTGGGGACAGGGAGGGGTACCAGCCCCAGCATTTT. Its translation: CASSLVGDREGYQPQHF.

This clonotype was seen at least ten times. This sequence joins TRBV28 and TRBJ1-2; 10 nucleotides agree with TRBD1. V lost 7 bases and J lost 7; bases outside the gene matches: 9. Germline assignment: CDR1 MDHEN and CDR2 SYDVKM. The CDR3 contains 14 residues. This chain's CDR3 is CASKDPGQGFGYTF. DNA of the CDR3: TGTGCCAGCAAGGACCCGGGACAGGGGTTTGGCTACACCTTC.